This TCR beta chain was recorded in a study of T cells in Graves' hyperthyroidism and ophthalmopathy (dated by TCRdb to about 2019). Turning to the overall study: Peripheral blood was sampled at the time of initial diagnosis, prior to any treatment. To identify TCR V-J signatures that set the groups apart, the researchers used a discovery cohort of 100 patients, made up of 40 to 45 with Graves' ophthalmopathy and about 60 with stable Graves' hyperthyroidism. Whether ophthalmopathy could be predicted prospectively was tested in an independent validation cohort made up of roughly 20 hyperthyroidism patients plus 17 patients who later progressed to ophthalmopathy. For training and testing, the 100 or so patients in the discovery cohort were randomly divided in a 7:3 ratio. In addition, the study compared T-cell repertoires in thyroid tissue and in blood from six Graves' hyperthyroidism patients. Following sampling, methimazole starting at 30 mg daily was given to hyperthyroidism patients, and high-dose intravenous methylprednisolone was given to ophthalmopathy patients. TCR Vbeta CDR3 sequencing of 130 to 150 peripheral blood samples (fewer than 45 ophthalmopathy, around 80 hyperthyroidism and approximately 17 progressor patients) is reported in the paper. The research as a whole found: In validation, the model predicted progression to ophthalmopathy a median of 6.5 months before onset, with around 70% sensitivity and 72.22% specificity. A 13 V-J signature model separated ophthalmopathy from stable hyperthyroidism, with around 91% sensitivity and 81% to 82% specificity in cross-validation and 80%/75% in testing. Sample size was not statistically predetermined, and blinding of investigators to group allocation was not performed. Most expanded thyroid clonotypes (frequency above 0.001) were also found in blood, which suggests that blood repertoires may mirror thyroid immune responses.

Comments on this clonotype: Its antigen target is currently unknown. The input lacks base qualities; no much larger clone sits a single base away.

Stable Graves' hyperthyroidism was defined as no progression to ophthalmopathy during 18 months of follow-up. Hyperthyroidism patients were newly diagnosed, had a disease duration of under 2 months, and were aged 18 to 65 years. Any patient with an uncontrolled infection, another autoimmune disease, pregnancy or lactation was excluded. Diagnoses were based on clinical symptoms, serum thyroxine and TRAb, thyroid ultrasound and orbital computed tomography. PBMCs were separated from about 10 ml of fresh peripheral blood using Ficoll-Paque density gradient centrifugation. Trizol reagent was used to extract total RNA, and RNA quality was then checked on an Agilent 2100 Bioanalyzer. Amplification of TCR beta CDR3 regions was carried out from RNA transcripts. The TCR CDR3 was subjected to a first round of RT-PCR using the HTBI primer set and the Qiagen OneStep RT-PCR kit. The libraries were constructed in a second round of multiplex PCR and then size-selected and purified. Sequencing of the libraries was done on an Illumina HiSeq2000 using paired-end 100 bp reads. Under the source paper's analysis protocol: Raw data were processed with SOAPnuke, discarding reads with adapters, uncalled bases, mean Phred below 15, or no exact constant-primer or identifier match. High-quality paired reads were merged with COPE v1.2.5, and unique nucleotide sequences were defined as clonotypes. Clonotypes were aligned to IMGT TRBV, TRBD and TRBJ reference segments using MiTCR v1.1. The analysis was restricted to V-J combinations with a frequency above 0.0001, which together covered over 99% of the repertoires. A TCS score was defined as the ratio of F50 (clonal expansion) to E x V (chaos), with BLOSUM62-based TCRdist applied between CDR3 peptides within each V-J. Welch's t-statistics and random forest reduced just over 500 V-J features to 10 to 15, which were used in a naive Bayes classifier (R e1071). Using fastp at Q25 and MiXCR, TCRdb reprocessed the public reads and kept productive beta chains. Entries that share a CDR3 protein sequence are merged under the most common genes and DNA. TCRdb's processing, not the authors', yielded these V and J calls. The sample table records a few hundred thousand distinct CDR3 sequences; less than 15% of these occur just once. 9.2% of the sample comes from the top ten.

Sequenced material: blood. The receptor was derived from a woman younger than 35 with Graves' hyperthyroidism.

For the CDR3, the sequence is CATSRGLGQGSNYGYTF. The DNA sequence is given as TGTGCCACCAGCAGAGGTTTGGGACAGGGCTCTAACTATGGCTACACCTTC. The sequence joins TRBV15 to TRBJ1-2, with 9 junctional bases fitting TRBD1. Here V drops 1 base and J drops 0 bases, and the junction holds 6 bases not matched to any gene. The CDR3 runs 17 residues from the cysteine to the phenylalanine. The kept DNA is CDR3 alone, 51 bases in frame from the first base. CDR1 and CDR2, per the germline V gene (reference sequence), are LNHNV and YYDKDF.